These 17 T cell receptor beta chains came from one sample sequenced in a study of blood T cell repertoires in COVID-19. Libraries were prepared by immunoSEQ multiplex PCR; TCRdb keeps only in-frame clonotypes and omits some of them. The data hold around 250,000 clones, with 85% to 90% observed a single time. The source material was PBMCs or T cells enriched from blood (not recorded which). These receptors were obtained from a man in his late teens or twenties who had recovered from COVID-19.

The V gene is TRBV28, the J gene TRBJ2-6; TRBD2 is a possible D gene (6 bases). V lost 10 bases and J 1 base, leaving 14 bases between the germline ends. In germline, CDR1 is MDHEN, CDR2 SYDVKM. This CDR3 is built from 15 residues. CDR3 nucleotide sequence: TGTGCCATCTCTGTGGGGGGTTCTGGGGCCAACGTCCTGACTTTC. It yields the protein CAISVGGSGANVLTF. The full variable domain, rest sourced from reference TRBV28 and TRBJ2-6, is DVKVTQSSRYLVKRTGEKVFLECVQDMDHENMFWYRQDPGLGLRLIYFSYDVKMKEKGDIPEGYSVSREKKERFSLILESASTNQTSMYLCAISVGGSGANVLTFGAGSRLTVL.

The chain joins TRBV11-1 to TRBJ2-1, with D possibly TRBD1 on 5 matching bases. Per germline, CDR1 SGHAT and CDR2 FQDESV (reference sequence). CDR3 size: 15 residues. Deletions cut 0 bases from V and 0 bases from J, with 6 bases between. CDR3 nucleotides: TGTGCCAGCAGCTTAGCGCAGGGCTCCTACAATGAGCAGTTCTTC. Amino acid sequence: CASSLAQGSYNEQFF.

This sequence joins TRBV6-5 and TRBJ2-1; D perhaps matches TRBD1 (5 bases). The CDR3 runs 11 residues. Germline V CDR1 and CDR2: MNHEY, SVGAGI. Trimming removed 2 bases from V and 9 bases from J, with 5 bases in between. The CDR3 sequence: CASSYDSEQFF. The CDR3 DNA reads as TGTGCCAGCAGTTACGACAGTGAGCAGTTCTTC.

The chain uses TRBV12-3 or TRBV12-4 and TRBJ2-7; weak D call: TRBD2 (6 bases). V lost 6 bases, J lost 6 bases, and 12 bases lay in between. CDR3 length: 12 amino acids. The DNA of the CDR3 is TGTGCCAGCAGGGGGGGTTTCCCCGAGCAGTACTTC. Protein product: CASRGGFPEQYF.

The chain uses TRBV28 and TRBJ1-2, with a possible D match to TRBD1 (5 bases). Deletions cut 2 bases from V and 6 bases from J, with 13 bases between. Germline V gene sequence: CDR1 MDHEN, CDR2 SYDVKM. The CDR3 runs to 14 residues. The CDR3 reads CASSLGQGPHGYTF. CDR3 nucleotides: TGTGCCAGCAGTTTAGGCCAGGGTCCCCATGGCTACACCTTC.

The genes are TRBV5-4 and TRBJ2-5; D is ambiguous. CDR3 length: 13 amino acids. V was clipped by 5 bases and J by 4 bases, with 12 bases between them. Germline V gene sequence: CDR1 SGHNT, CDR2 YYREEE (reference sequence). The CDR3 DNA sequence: TGTGCCAGCAGGACTGCAGCCGGAGAGACCCAGTACTTC. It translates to CASRTAAGETQYF.

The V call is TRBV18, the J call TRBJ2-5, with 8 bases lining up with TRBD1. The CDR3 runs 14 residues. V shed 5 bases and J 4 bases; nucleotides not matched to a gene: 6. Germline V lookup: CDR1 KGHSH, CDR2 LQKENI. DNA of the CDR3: TGTGCCAGCTCATCCCAGGGGGCTACAGAGACCCAGTACTTC. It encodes CASSSQGATETQYF.

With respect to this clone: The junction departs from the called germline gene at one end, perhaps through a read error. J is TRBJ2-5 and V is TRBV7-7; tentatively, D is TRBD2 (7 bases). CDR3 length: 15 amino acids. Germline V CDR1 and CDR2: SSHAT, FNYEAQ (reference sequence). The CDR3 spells CASSLGGVAGETQYF. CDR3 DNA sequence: TGTGCTAGCAGCTTAGGGGGGGTGGCCGGCGAGACCCAGTACTTC.

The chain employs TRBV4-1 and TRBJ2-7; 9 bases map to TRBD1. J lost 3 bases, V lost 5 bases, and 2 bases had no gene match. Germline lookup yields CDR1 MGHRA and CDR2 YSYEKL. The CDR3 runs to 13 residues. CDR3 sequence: CASSTGQGYEQYF. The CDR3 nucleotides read TGCGCCAGCAGCACGGGACAGGGCTACGAGCAGTACTTC.

Here the CDR3 reads CASSESAISLGNTIYF. The DNA for the CDR3 is TGTGCCAGCAGTGAATCCGCCATTAGCCTCGGAAACACCATATATTTT. This chain joins TRBV2 and TRBJ1-3; D not certain. In germline, CDR1 is SNHLY, CDR2 FYNNEI. V lost 2 bases and J lost 4, with 15 bases in between. There are 16 residues in the CDR3.

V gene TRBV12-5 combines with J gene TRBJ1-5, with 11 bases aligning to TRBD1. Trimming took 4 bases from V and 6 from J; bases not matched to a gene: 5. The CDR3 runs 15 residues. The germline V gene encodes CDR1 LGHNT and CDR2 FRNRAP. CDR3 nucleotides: TGTGCTAGTGGTTCGGGACAGGGGGGGGGTCAGCCCCAGCATTTT. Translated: CASGSGQGGGQPQHF.

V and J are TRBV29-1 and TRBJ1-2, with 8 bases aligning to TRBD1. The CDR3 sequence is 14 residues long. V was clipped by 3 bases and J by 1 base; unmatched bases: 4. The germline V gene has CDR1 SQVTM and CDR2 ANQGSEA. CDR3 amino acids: CSVDWTGLNYGYTF. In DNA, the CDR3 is TGCAGCGTTGACTGGACAGGGCTTAACTATGGCTACACCTTC.

The CDR3 reads CASSGQGRTEAFF. The CDR3 bases are TGTGCCAGCAGTGGACAGGGAAGAACTGAAGCTTTCTTT. J is TRBJ1-1 and V is TRBV2; TRBD1 matches at 7 bases. J lost 5 bases, V lost 4 bases, and 4 bases had no gene match. The CDR3 extends over 13 amino acids. CDR1 and CDR2 (germline): SNHLY, FYNNEI.

In DNA form, the CDR3 reads TGTGCCAGCAGCCCCAGGACTAGCGGGGGGGCTGGAGACATTCAGTACTTC. As protein: CASSPRTSGGAGDIQYF. The V and J genes are TRBV11-2 and TRBJ2-4; 15 bases agree with TRBD2. Germline CDR1 is SGHAT and CDR2 is FQNNGV. V was clipped by 5 bases and J by 8 bases; unmatched bases: 10. This CDR3 comprises 17 residues.

CDR3 in DNA: TGTGCCAGCAGCCCCTGGACAGGGAACACTGAAGCTTTCTTT. It yields the protein CASSPWTGNTEAFF. This sequence joins TRBV7-8 and TRBJ1-1, with TRBD1 identical over 7 bases. Unmatched junction bases numbered 4, after V lost 5 bases and J lost 1 base. The CDR3 loop spans 14 amino acids. The V gene's germline CDR1 is SGHVS and CDR2 FQNEAQ.

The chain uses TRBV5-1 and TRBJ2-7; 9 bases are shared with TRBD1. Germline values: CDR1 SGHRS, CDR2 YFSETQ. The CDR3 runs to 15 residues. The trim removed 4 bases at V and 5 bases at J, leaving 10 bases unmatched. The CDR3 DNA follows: TGCGCCAGCAGCCCGGAGGGGGACAGGGCACACGAGCAGTACTTC. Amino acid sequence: CASSPEGDRAHEQYF.

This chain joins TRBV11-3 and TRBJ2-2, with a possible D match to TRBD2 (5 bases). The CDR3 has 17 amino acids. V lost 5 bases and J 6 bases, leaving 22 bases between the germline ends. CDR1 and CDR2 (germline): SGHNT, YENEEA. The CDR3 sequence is CASSPRAGLPFAGELFF. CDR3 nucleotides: TGTGCCAGCAGCCCGAGGGCCGGGCTCCCTTTTGCCGGGGAGCTGTTTTTT.